The clone carrying this T cell receptor (beta chain) is a singleton in its sample. The table came from immunoSEQ multiplex PCR; TCRdb's copy has only in-frame clones and leaves some out. The table has 45,000 to 55,000 clones, just over 90% seen once. The data derive from a study of blood T cell repertoires in COVID-19. This CDR3 is built from 15 residues. CDR1 and CDR2 from the germline V gene are SGHDN and FVKESK. The trim removed 3 bases at V and 0 bases at J, leaving 4 bases unmatched. The clonotype originates from a middle-aged woman with active COVID-19. The genes are TRBV14 and TRBJ2-5; 7 positions match TRBD2. Material for sequencing was peripheral blood. CDR3 nucleotides: TGTGCCAGCAGCCAGGTAGCGGGTTACCAAGAGACCCAGTACTTC. Its protein product is CASSQVAGYQETQYF.